These 32 T cell receptor beta chains came from one sample sequenced in a study of blood T cell repertoires in COVID-19. Data came from immunoSEQ multiplex PCR; TCRdb stores just in-frame clones and leaves some out. This table holds tens of thousands of clones, roughly 83% found once. The sequenced sample consisted of peripheral blood. The receptors here all came from a man at least 80 years old with active or convalescent COVID-19.

The chain joins TRBV19 to TRBJ2-2; D not certain. Trimming left V 4 bases short and J 1 base short, with 10 bases between. The CDR3 has 15 amino acids. CDR1 is LNHDA, CDR2 SQIVND, per germline (reference sequence). CDR3 protein: CASSRGSLNTGELFF. Here the CDR3 DNA reads TGTGCCAGTAGTAGAGGAAGTCTGAACACCGGGGAGCTGTTTTTT.

This clone was seen just once. The rearrangement joins TRBV5-6 to TRBJ1-5; maybe TRBD1 (6 bases). V was clipped by 5 bases and J by 2 bases, with 17 bases between them. The CDR3 loop spans 16 amino acids. The germline CDR1 and CDR2 sequences are SGHDT and YYEEEE. This CDR3 is CASSLRTGHGNQPQHF. The CDR3 nucleotides read TGTGCCAGCAGTTTACGCACAGGGCACGGCAATCAGCCCCAGCATTTT.

The J gene is TRBJ1-5, the V gene TRBV19, with D possibly matching TRBD1 (6 bases). V lost 5 bases and J 5 bases, leaving 13 bases between the germline ends. Germline loops: CDR1 LNHDA, CDR2 SQIVND (reference sequence). The CDR3 spans 14 residues. The CDR3 nucleotides read TGTGCCAGTAGTCTCCGGGACACTTATCAGCCCCAGCATTTT. Its translation is CASSLRDTYQPQHF.

V is TRBV7-2 and J is TRBJ2-7; D is perhaps TRBD1 (5 bases). The V end was cut by 2 bases, the J end by 4 bases, with 9 bases between. Germline V gene sequence: CDR1 SGHTA, CDR2 FQGNSA. This CDR3 spans 13 amino acids. CDR3 loop: CASSLRTTYEQYF. The CDR3 DNA reads as TGTGCCAGCAGCTTAAGGACAACATACGAGCAGTACTTC. Full variable domain (rest looked up from reference TRBV7-2 and TRBJ2-7): GAGVSQSPSNKVTEKGKDVELRCDPISGHTALYWYRQSLGQGLEFLIYFQGNSAPDKSGLPSDRFSAERTGGSVSTLTIQRTQQEDSAVYLCASSLRTTYEQYFGPGTRLTVT.

CDR3 in DNA: TGTGCCAGCAGCAAAAGGACTAGCGGGGATACCGGGGAGCTGTTTTTT. As protein: CASSKRTSGDTGELFF. V usage is TRBV3-1 (or the pseudogene TRBV3-2) and J usage is TRBJ2-2; 12 positions agree with TRBD2. After removal of 5 bases from V and 5 bases from J, the junction contained 6 bases not matched to a gene. Germline assignment: CDR1 LGHDT and CDR2 YNNKEL (reference sequence). CDR3 length: 16 amino acids.

This clone was detected once. This chain links TRBV30 with TRBJ2-6, with TRBD2 as a possible D gene (7 bases). The CDR3 contains 15 residues. V was shortened by 0 bases and J by 2 bases, with 8 bases between the two germline ends. Germline V gene data show CDR1 as GTSNPN and CDR2 as SVGIG (reference sequence). CDR3 DNA: TGTGCCTGGAGTGTGGGGGGGCCTGGGGCCAACGTCCTGACTTTC. This gives the protein CAWSVGGPGANVLTF.

The chain employs TRBV6-6 and TRBJ1-1, with a possible D match to TRBD1 (5 bases). The CDR3 sequence is 13 residues long. Germline lookup yields CDR1 MNHNY and CDR2 SVGAGI (reference sequence). Trimming stripped 0 bases from V and 7 bases from J, with 9 bases between. CDR3 bases: TGTGCCAGCAGTTACTCCAGGGAGGGTGAAGCTTTCTTT. Its protein product is CASSYSREGEAFF.

The chain employs TRBV5-1 and TRBJ2-1; D is unclear. With 3 bases removed from V and 10 bases from J, the gap between germline ends came to 11 bases. CDR3 length equals 12 residues. CDR1 is SGHRS, CDR2 YFSETQ, per germline. CDR3 loop: CASSYSTTEQFF. The CDR3 DNA is TGCGCCAGCAGCTATTCCACTACAGAGCAGTTCTTC.

The chain employs TRBV20-1 and TRBJ1-4; D is uncertain. Trimming took 3 bases from V and 3 from J, leaving 11 bases between them. CDR1 DFQATT and CDR2 SNEGSKA come from the germline V gene (reference sequence). CDR3 length: 14 amino acids. The CDR3 nucleotides read TGCAGTGCTAGTAGGAGGGCCGCTAATGAAAAACTGTTTTTT. This sequence encodes CSASRRAANEKLFF.

The chain combines TRBV28 with TRBJ1-2; TRBD1 might be the D (6 bases). The germline gives CDR1 MDHEN, CDR2 SYDVKM. V lost 6 bases and J lost 4, with 15 bases in between. This CDR3 is built from 14 residues. CDR3 residues: CASSPGGALYGYTF. The CDR3 DNA follows: TGTGCCAGCAGCCCTGGGGGGGCGCTCTATGGCTACACCTTC.

The gene calls are TRBV19 and TRBJ2-5; D may be TRBD2 (7 bases). The CDR3 sequence is 15 residues long. Germline V CDR1 and CDR2: LNHDA, SQIVND (reference sequence). Trimming stripped 4 bases from V and 4 bases from J, with 16 bases between. In DNA form, the CDR3 reads TGTGCCAGTAGTACCGGGGGGCGGATGAGAGAGACCCAGTACTTC. The encoded protein is CASSTGGRMRETQYF.

The chain recombines TRBV2 with TRBJ2-1; TRBD1 aligns across 8 bases. The CDR3 is 15 residues long. Trimming removed 6 bases from V and 6 bases from J; junction bases left unmatched: 10. CDR1 SNHLY and CDR2 FYNNEI come from the germline V gene. This CDR3 is CASSNYQGARNEQFF. The DNA of the CDR3 is TGTGCCAGCAGCAATTACCAGGGGGCCCGCAATGAGCAGTTCTTC.

J is TRBJ1-5 and V is TRBV21-1; TRBD1, as called in the table, went unchecked against the DNA. TRBV21-1 is marked as a pseudogene. This CDR3 comprises 16 residues. This CDR3 is CASSSDRQGVDQPQHF. The CDR3, as DNA: TGTGCCAGCAGCAGTGATCGACAGGGGGTGGATCAGCCCCAGCATTTT.

The chain combines TRBV5-1 with TRBJ1-1, with D unresolved. The germline V gene has CDR1 SGHRS and CDR2 YFSETQ. Trimming cost V 1 base and J 5 bases, with 9 bases left between them. The CDR3 is made up of 13 amino acids. This CDR3 is CASSLSFRTEAFF. In DNA form, the CDR3 reads TGCGCCAGCAGCTTGAGCTTTCGGACTGAAGCTTTCTTT. The whole variable domain, remainder taken from reference TRBV5-1 and TRBJ1-1, is KAGVTQTPRYLIKTRGQQVTLSCSPISGHRSVSWYQQTPGQGLQFLFEYFSETQRNKGNFPGRFSGRQFSNSRSEMNVSTLELGDSALYLCASSLSFRTEAFFGQGTRLTVV.

The chain carries TRBV3-1 (or the pseudogene TRBV3-2) and TRBJ2-7; 10 positions agree with TRBD2. Trimming at V came to 4 bases and at J to 4 bases, leaving 1 base not matched to a gene. CDR1 LGHDT and CDR2 YNNKEL come from the germline V gene (reference sequence). The CDR3 spans 13 residues. The CDR3 DNA follows: TGTGCCAGCAGCCTACTAGCGGGGTACGAGCAGTACTTC. Protein product: CASSLLAGYEQYF.

V is TRBV5-5 and J is TRBJ2-1; 10 bases fit TRBD2. Germline V gene sequence: CDR1 SGHKS, CDR2 YYEKEE (reference sequence). The ends lost 1 base at V and 9 bases at J; junction bases unmatched: 7. The length of the CDR3 is 15 residues. CDR3 amino acids: CASSLTLAGYVEQFF. The CDR3 nucleotides are TGTGCCAGCAGCTTGACACTAGCGGGATATGTTGAGCAGTTCTTC.

The V call is TRBV2, the J call TRBJ2-1; D is perhaps TRBD1 (6 bases). In germline, CDR1 is SNHLY, CDR2 FYNNEI. The CDR3 runs 15 residues. V was cut by 5 bases and J by 3 bases, with 14 bases left in between. Here the CDR3 DNA reads TGTGCCAGCAGTTTAAGCAGGGGTGGCTACAATGAGCAGTTCTTC. It translates to CASSLSRGGYNEQFF. The full variable domain, its missing parts supplied by reference TRBV2 and TRBJ2-1, is EPEVTQTPSHQVTQMGQEVILRCVPISNHLYFYWYRQILGQKVEFLVSFYNNEISEKSEIFDDQFSVERPDGSNFTLKIRSTKLEDSAMYFCASSLSRGGYNEQFFGPGTRLTVL.

The chain couples TRBV5-1 to TRBJ1-6, with 9 bases fitting TRBD1. The CDR3 sequence is 15 residues long. Looked up from germline, CDR1 is SGHRS and CDR2 is YFSETQ. J gave up 10 bases and V 0 bases, and 5 bases lay outside the gene matches. CDR3 bases: TGCGCCAGCAGCTTGGACAGGGGGCGCGGGTCACCCCTCCACTTT. Residues: CASSLDRGRGSPLHF.

The V call is TRBV2, the J call TRBJ2-1; D unresolved. In germline, CDR1 is SNHLY, CDR2 FYNNEI. CDR3 size: 12 residues. V dropped 4 bases and J dropped 3 bases, with 4 bases sitting between them. CDR3 in DNA: TGTGCCAGCAGTGTTAGCTACAATGAGCAGTTCTTC. Protein product: CASSVSYNEQFF.

This chain connects TRBV11-2 to TRBJ1-4; D is uncertain. The CDR3 is 18 residues long. CDR1 and CDR2 from the germline V gene are SGHAT and FQNNGV. V lost 1 base and J lost 0, with 15 bases in between. CDR3 nucleotide sequence: TGTGCCAGCAGCTTAGGGAGGCATCCCCCCGCAACTAATGAAAAACTGTTTTTT. This codes for CASSLGRHPPATNEKLFF.

The chain uses TRBV7-9 and TRBJ1-1; D ambiguous. V gave up 0 bases and J gave up 1 base, with 6 bases separating them. Germline V CDR1 and CDR2: SEHNR, FQNEAQ (reference sequence). The CDR3 is 14 residues long. The CDR3: CASSLAYGNTEAFF. The CDR3 nucleotides read TGTGCCAGCAGCTTAGCATACGGGAACACTGAAGCTTTCTTT.

V gene TRBV3-1 (or the pseudogene TRBV3-2) combines with J gene TRBJ1-1; D unresolved. Germline loops: CDR1 LGHDT, CDR2 YNNKEL (reference sequence). The ends were cut back, 1 base at V and 5 bases at J, with 14 bases in the middle. CDR3 length: 15 amino acids. CDR3 coding DNA: TGTGCCAGCAGCCAAGCTGTTGGAGGGTTAACTGAAGCTTTCTTT. Residues: CASSQAVGGLTEAFF.

The chain combines TRBV28 with TRBJ2-1, with 10 positions matching TRBD2. Germline CDR1 is MDHEN and CDR2 is SYDVKM. V dropped 5 bases and J dropped 7; count of bases not matched to a gene: 8. This CDR3 comprises 15 residues. The CDR3 nucleotides are TGTGCCAGCAGTCCGACTAGCGGGCGGATAAATGAGCAGTTCTTC. Translated, it gives CASSPTSGRINEQFF. Full variable domain (missing parts from reference TRBV28 and TRBJ2-1): DVKVTQSSRYLVKRTGEKVFLECVQDMDHENMFWYRQDPGLGLRLIYFSYDVKMKEKGDIPEGYSVSREKKERFSLILESASTNQTSMYLCASSPTSGRINEQFFGPGTRLTVL.

The V call is TRBV3-1 (or the pseudogene TRBV3-2), the J call TRBJ2-7, with 7 bases fitting TRBD2. The J segment lost 2 bases and the V segment lost 7 bases, leaving 5 bases of the junction unmatched. The CDR3 sequence is 13 residues long. CDR1 and CDR2 (germline): LGHDT, YNNKEL (reference sequence). This CDR3 is CASKDGLAYEQYF. The CDR3 DNA follows: TGTGCCAGCAAGGACGGACTAGCCTACGAGCAGTACTTC.

The chain links TRBV30 to TRBJ2-6, with D perhaps TRBD1 (6 bases). This CDR3 has 16 residues. Trimming took 2 bases from V and 4 from J, leaving 15 bases between them. Germline loops: CDR1 GTSNPN, CDR2 SVGIG (reference sequence). The CDR3 region has the DNA TGTGCCTGGAGTACCTTATACAGGGCCGGGGCCAACGTCCTGACTTTC. This gives the protein CAWSTLYRAGANVLTF.

The gene calls are TRBV5-6 and TRBJ1-1, with D hard to call. Looked up from germline, CDR1 is SGHDT and CDR2 is YYEEEE. The CDR3 contains 14 residues. Trimming left V 2 bases short and J 6 bases short, with 14 bases between. CDR3 sequence (DNA): TGTGCCAGCAGCTTATCCATAGGAGCCTCTGAAGCTTTCTTT. Protein: CASSLSIGASEAFF.

J is TRBJ1-1 and V is TRBV27; 9 bases match TRBD1. Germline assignment: CDR1 MNHEY and CDR2 SMNVEV (reference sequence). Unmatched junction bases numbered 2, after V lost 6 bases and J lost 3 bases. CDR3 length equals 13 residues. The CDR3 DNA is TGTGCCAGCAGGGGACAGGGCTACACTGAAGCTTTCTTT. Translating it yields CASRGQGYTEAFF.

The chain has TRBV6-5 and TRBJ1-5, with D perhaps matching TRBD1 (5 bases). The V end lost 2 bases, the J end lost 7 bases, and 12 bases lay between the germline ends. This CDR3 is built from 14 residues. Germline V gene lookup returns CDR1 MNHEY and CDR2 SVGAGI. CDR3 residues: CASSYEGQMQPQHF. DNA of the CDR3: TGTGCCAGCAGTTACGAAGGACAAATGCAGCCCCAGCATTTT.

CDR3 sequence reads: CASSRPGQANTGELFF. As DNA, the CDR3 is TGCGCCAGCAGCAGGCCGGGACAGGCAAACACCGGGGAGCTGTTTTTT. The J gene is TRBJ2-2, the V gene TRBV5-1, with 8 bases identical to TRBD1. V lost 4 bases, J lost 2 bases, and 7 bases stayed unmatched. The germline CDR1 and CDR2 sequences are SGHRS and YFSETQ. The CDR3 runs to 16 residues.

The gene calls are TRBV30 and TRBJ2-5, with unresolved D. Germline V gene lookup returns CDR1 GTSNPN and CDR2 SVGIG (reference sequence). The CDR3 covers 12 residues. With 3 bases removed from V and 3 bases from J, the gap between germline ends came to 8 bases. The DNA for the CDR3 is TGTGCCTGGAGCTCGGGTGAAGAGACCCAGTACTTC. It specifies CAWSSGEETQYF.

V is TRBV28 and J is TRBJ1-2; 8 bases match TRBD1. The CDR3 has 13 residues. The J segment lost 7 bases and the V segment lost 5 bases, leaving 6 bases of the junction unmatched. The germline gives CDR1 MDHEN, CDR2 SYDVKM. The DNA of the CDR3 is TGTGCCAGCAGTACCGGGCAGGGGGCTGGCTACACCTTC. The encoded protein is CASSTGQGAGYTF.

J is TRBJ1-2 and V is TRBV29-1; a weak D match, TRBD1 (5 bases). V lost 7 bases to trimming and J lost 1 base, with 13 bases between them. Germline loops: CDR1 SQVTM, CDR2 ANQGSEA. There are 13 residues in the CDR3. The CDR3 DNA reads TGCAGCGGGGCGGAGGGGCGTAACTATGGCTACACCTTC. It translates to CSGAEGRNYGYTF.